This is a list of T cell receptor beta chains from one sample in a study of tumor-infiltrating lymphocytes in oesophageal squamous cell carcinoma. TCRdb re-analysed the PCR reads in MiXCR, keeping a single row per CDR3 protein. Of some 15,000 distinct CDR3 sequences in the sample, 46% were seen once. The specimen sequenced was blood. The receptors originated from a male donor with esophageal squamous cell carcinoma. CDR3s include the opening cysteine and the closing phenylalanine or tryptophan. The D gene is left open where the match is weak. Clone size appears in some rows only: once, few, many, or a class for an expanded clone.

size: .; D: .; V: TRBV11-2; J: TRBJ2-1; DNA: TGTGCCAGCAGGGAACAGGGTTCCTACGAGCAGTTCTTC; CDR3: CASREQGSYEQFF
size: .; D: .; V: TRBV7-4; J: TRBJ2-5; DNA: TGTGCCAGCAGCTTAGTTAGCTACCAAGAGACCCAGTACTTC; CDR3: CASSLVSYQETQYF
size: .; D: .; V: TRBV20-1; J: TRBJ2-2; DNA: TGCAGTGCTAGAGACCCCCGTGAGGGACCGGGGGAGCTGTTTTTT; CDR3: CSARDPREGPGELFF
size: few; D: .; V: TRBV6-1; J: TRBJ2-7; DNA: TGTGCCAGCAGTGAAAGCTCAGCACGGAAAGACGAGCAGTACTTC; CDR3: CASSESSARKDEQYF
size: many; D: .; V: TRBV7-2; J: TRBJ2-7; DNA: TGTGCCAGCAGCTTAGCGGTAGGGTACGAGCAGTACTTC; CDR3: CASSLAVGYEQYF
size: many; D: TRBD2; V: TRBV27; J: TRBJ2-1; DNA: TGTGCCAGCATTTCTCGGGGAGCGGGAGGTCTCTACAATGAGCAGTTCTTC; CDR3: CASISRGAGGLYNEQFF
size: .; D: TRBD1; V: TRBV7-6; J: TRBJ1-1; DNA: TGTGCCAGCAGTCCACAGGGGGCGAACACTGAAGCTTTCTTT; CDR3: CASSPQGANTEAFF
size: few; D: .; V: TRBV7-8; J: TRBJ2-3; DNA: TGTGCCAGCAGCTTCGGGGACACCACAGATACGCAGTATTTT; CDR3: CASSFGDTTDTQYF
size: many; D: .; V: TRBV27; J: TRBJ2-1; DNA: TGTGCCAGACTTGTGGCGTGGCAGTACAATGAGCAGTTCTTC; CDR3: CARLVAWQYNEQFF
size: .; D: .; V: TRBV6-2/TRBV6-3; J: TRBJ2-5; DNA: TGTGCCAGCAGTGAAGTCGCAAGAGAGACCCAGTACTTC; CDR3: CASSEVARETQYF
size: many; D: .; V: TRBV7-9; J: TRBJ2-5; DNA: TGTGCCAGCAGCTTAGGCGTAGGGGGGGGTCGGGAGACCCAGTACTTC; CDR3: CASSLGVGGGRETQYF
size: many; D: .; V: TRBV6-1; J: TRBJ1-5; DNA: TGTGCCAGCAGTGAAGGGACGGGGCATCAGCCCCAGCATTTT; CDR3: CASSEGTGHQPQHF
size: .; D: TRBD1; V: TRBV19; J: TRBJ1-1; DNA: TGTGCCAGTAGTCGGACAGGGAACACTGAAGCTTTCTTT; CDR3: CASSRTGNTEAFF
size: many; D: .; V: TRBV19; J: TRBJ2-1; DNA: TGTGCCAGTAGAGACCTCGTCAATGAGCAGTTCTTC; CDR3: CASRDLVNEQFF
size: medium-sized; D: TRBD1; V: TRBV12-3/TRBV12-4; J: TRBJ2-5; DNA: TGTGCCAGCAGCCCGGGACAGGGGGAGGGGACCCAGTACTTC; CDR3: CASSPGQGEGTQYF
size: .; D: .; V: TRBV11-2; J: TRBJ2-4; DNA: TGTGCCAGCAGCTTGGGGAAGGGAGACATTCAGTACTTC; CDR3: CASSLGKGDIQYF
size: .; D: TRBD1; V: TRBV7-2; J: TRBJ1-4; DNA: TGTGCCAGCAGCTTAGAGGGCAGGGGGCCGGGGAAACTGTTTTTT; CDR3: CASSLEGRGPGKLFF
size: .; D: TRBD2; V: TRBV11-3; J: TRBJ2-1; DNA: TGTGCCAGCAGCCCAGTCCCGGGACTAGCTGATACGCAGTTCTTC; CDR3: CASSPVPGLADTQFF
size: .; D: .; V: TRBV10-3; J: TRBJ2-1; DNA: TGTGCCATCAGTGTTGTGGGTAGTAATGAGCAGTTCTTC; CDR3: CAISVVGSNEQFF
size: many; D: TRBD1; V: TRBV7-8; J: TRBJ1-4; DNA: TGTGCCAGCAGGGAGACAGGGGATAAACTGTTTTTT; CDR3: CASRETGDKLFF
size: many; D: TRBD2; V: TRBV6-6; J: TRBJ2-5; DNA: TGTGCCAGCAGTTACTCAGGACTAGCGGGAGAAGGCGCAGAGACCCAGTACTTC; CDR3: CASSYSGLAGEGAETQYF
size: .; D: .; V: TRBV7-6; J: TRBJ2-1; DNA: TGTGCCAGCAGCTTAGGTGGCGGCTACAATGAGCAGTTCTTC; CDR3: CASSLGGGYNEQFF
size: .; D: TRBD1; V: TRBV7-6; J: TRBJ2-3; DNA: TGTGCCAGCAGCTTGGGGACAGGGGTGGATACGCAGTATTTT; CDR3: CASSLGTGVDTQYF
size: few; D: .; V: TRBV27; J: TRBJ1-6; DNA: TGTGCCAGCAGTTTGGGCAGCAATATACCCCTCCACTTT; CDR3: CASSLGSNIPLHF
size: .; D: .; V: TRBV7-9; J: TRBJ2-5; DNA: TGTGCCAGCAGCCCATGGACAGCTCAAGAGACCCAGTACTTC; CDR3: CASSPWTAQETQYF
size: few; D: .; V: TRBV28; J: TRBJ2-7; DNA: TGTGCCAGCACCGACAGGGAGGTGAACGAGCAGTACTTC; CDR3: CASTDREVNEQYF
size: .; D: TRBD1; V: TRBV24-1; J: TRBJ2-5; DNA: TGTGCCACCAGTGATTTTGGGACAGGCCCTCAAGAGACCCAGTACTTC; CDR3: CATSDFGTGPQETQYF
size: many; D: .; V: TRBV28; J: TRBJ1-2; DNA: TGTGCCAGCAGCCCCCCCCAGGCCCACTATGGCTACACCTTC; CDR3: CASSPPQAHYGYTF
size: many; D: .; V: TRBV7-3; J: TRBJ2-1; DNA: TGTGCCAGCAGCTTAACGTCTCAAGGCTACAATGAGCAGTTCTTC; CDR3: CASSLTSQGYNEQFF
size: .; D: .; V: TRBV12-3/TRBV12-4; J: TRBJ2-7; DNA: TGTGCCAGCAGGATCACAGGGAGCTACGAGCAGTACTTC; CDR3: CASRITGSYEQYF
size: medium-sized; D: .; V: TRBV7-3; J: TRBJ2-5; DNA: TGTGCCAGCAGCTTATCACGCGACAATGAGCAGTACTTC; CDR3: CASSLSRDNEQYF
size: .; D: .; V: TRBV5-1; J: TRBJ2-3; DNA: TGCGCCAGCAGCTTGGCAGGGGCAACAGATACGCAGTATTTT; CDR3: CASSLAGATDTQYF
size: .; D: TRBD1; V: TRBV28; J: TRBJ2-4; DNA: TGTGCCAGCAGTTTACGCGGGACAGGGGGCCTAGAGCAGTACTTC; CDR3: CASSLRGTGGLEQYF
size: once; D: TRBD1; V: TRBV4-2; J: TRBJ2-7; DNA: TGTGCCAGCAGCCAAGATAAAGGGACAGGGGGCGCCTACGAGCAGTACTTC; CDR3: CASSQDKGTGGAYEQYF
size: .; D: .; V: TRBV27; J: TRBJ2-1; DNA: TGTGCCAGCAGTTTATTTGGGATAAGCGTCGATGAGCAGTTCTTC; CDR3: CASSLFGISVDEQFF
size: many; D: .; V: TRBV7-2; J: TRBJ1-5; DNA: TGTGCCAGCAGCTTAGAAAGTACTAGCAATCAGCCCCAGCATTTT; CDR3: CASSLESTSNQPQHF
size: .; D: .; V: TRBV7-2; J: TRBJ2-1; DNA: TGTGCCAGCAGCCCCCCGACTAGGAACAATGAGCAGTTCTTC; CDR3: CASSPPTRNNEQFF
size: few; D: .; V: TRBV7-9; J: TRBJ2-3; DNA: TGTGCCAGCAGCTTAGCGGGAGTTCGAGATACGCAGTATTTT; CDR3: CASSLAGVRDTQYF
size: .; D: TRBD2; V: TRBV7-2; J: TRBJ2-1; DNA: TGTGCCAGCAGCTTATGGGGGGGAGTTTACAATGAGCAGTTCTTC; CDR3: CASSLWGGVYNEQFF
size: many; D: .; V: TRBV12-3/TRBV12-4; J: TRBJ2-1; DNA: TGTGCCAGCAGTTTAGTAATAGCCAGCTCCTACAATGAGCAGTTCTTC; CDR3: CASSLVIASSYNEQFF
size: few; D: .; V: TRBV7-2; J: TRBJ2-1; DNA: TGTGCCAGCAGCTCCGGACAGCACAATGAGCAGTTCTTC; CDR3: CASSSGQHNEQFF
size: .; D: .; V: TRBV7-3; J: TRBJ2-3; DNA: TGTGCCAGCAGCTTTTCGGGCGCAGATACGCAGTATTTT; CDR3: CASSFSGADTQYF
size: .; D: .; V: TRBV12-3/TRBV12-4; J: TRBJ2-1; DNA: TGTGCCAGCGGGAGCGCCTTCTCCTACAATGAGCAGTTCTTC; CDR3: CASGSAFSYNEQFF
size: many; D: .; V: TRBV11-3; J: TRBJ1-1; DNA: TGTGCCAGCAGCCCAACCTCTACGTCCGTCACTGAAGCTTTCTTT; CDR3: CASSPTSTSVTEAFF
size: .; D: TRBD2; V: TRBV7-2; J: TRBJ2-3; DNA: TGTGCCAGCAGCTTAGTGGCTGGCGGGAGGGGCACAGATACGCAGTATTTT; CDR3: CASSLVAGGRGTDTQYF
size: .; D: TRBD1; V: TRBV7-6; J: TRBJ2-5; DNA: TGTGCCAGCAGCTTATATGTGGGCGGAACAGGGGCCGTCTTATCCTACAATGAGCAGTACTTC; CDR3: CASSLYVGGTGAVLSYNEQYF
size: .; D: .; V: TRBV6-5; J: TRBJ2-2; DNA: TGTGCCAGCAGTGGTGCGACTAGTCTAGCCGGGGAGCTGTTTTTT; CDR3: CASSGATSLAGELFF
size: medium-sized; D: .; V: TRBV7-2; J: TRBJ2-2; DNA: TGTGCCAGCAGCATCGGACTACACGGGGAGCTGTTTTTT; CDR3: CASSIGLHGELFF
size: .; D: .; V: TRBV28; J: TRBJ1-5; DNA: TGTGCCAGCAGTTTAACCCGAGGGAGGGGAAATCAGCCCCAGCATTTT; CDR3: CASSLTRGRGNQPQHF
size: .; D: .; V: TRBV7-6; J: TRBJ2-3; DNA: TGTGCCAGCAGCTTAGCGGGACTCACAGATACGCAGTATTTT; CDR3: CASSLAGLTDTQYF
size: medium-sized; D: .; V: TRBV7-2; J: TRBJ1-5; DNA: TGTGCCAGCAGCGGAGGGGAGCAGCCCCAGCATTTT; CDR3: CASSGGEQPQHF
size: many; D: TRBD2; V: TRBV6-6; J: TRBJ2-3; DNA: TGTGCCAGCAGTTACAGGGCGGGAGGCACAGATACGCAGTATTTT; CDR3: CASSYRAGGTDTQYF
size: few; D: TRBD1; V: TRBV19; J: TRBJ1-2; DNA: TGTGCCACCGAGGGACAGAGCTATGGCTACACCTTC; CDR3: CATEGQSYGYTF
size: .; D: TRBD1; V: TRBV7-6; J: TRBJ2-5; DNA: TGTGCTAGCAGCCCGACAGGGGGAGGAGAGACCCAGTACTTC; CDR3: CASSPTGGGETQYF
size: many; D: TRBD2; V: TRBV6-1; J: TRBJ2-7; DNA: TGTGCCATAGGGCGGGGGAGCTCCTACAATGAGCAGTACTTC; CDR3: CAIGRGSSYNEQYF